Following are 5 T cell receptor beta chains from one sample sequenced in a study of T cell responses to AZD1222 COVID-19 vaccine (dated by TCRdb to about 2021). What this sample's time point label stands for: baseline before first vaccination. Receptors were amplified or captured by the immunoSEQ multiplex PCR assay. TCRdb took this table from immuneACCESS and kept in-frame rearrangements with V and J called. Such tables lack part of the clones; where checked against another copy, unresolved V genes explain under half of the gap, and the rest is unexplained. This sample is represented by over 150,000 clones; around 87% of them were singletons. 6.9% of the sample goes to the ten largest clones. This specimen consisted of peripheral blood, obtained on day 0 of AZD1222 vaccination. The receptor set was obtained from an adult in good health.

The rearrangement joins TRBV27 to TRBJ1-4; possibly TRBD1 for D (5 bases). Trimming took off 5 bases at V and 13 bases at J, with 29 bases between the two ends. The CDR3 loop spans 17 amino acids. Germline-derived CDR1 and CDR2 are MNHEY and SMNVEV (reference sequence). DNA of the CDR3: TGTGCCAGCAGTGACCACTCCACAGGTGGCCATGGTTATGGACTGTTTTTT. Residues: CASSDHSTGGHGYGLFF.

The CDR3 sequence is CASSHRQVKQYF. DNA for the CDR3: TGTGCCAGCAGCCACCGACAGGTTAAGCAGTACTTC. The genes are TRBV3-1 (or the pseudogene TRBV3-2) and TRBJ2-7, with D possibly TRBD1 on 6 matching bases. Germline loops: CDR1 LGHDT, CDR2 YNNKEL (reference sequence). Between the trimmed V and J ends, which lost 3 bases and 8 bases, there was a span of 11 bases. This CDR3 comprises 12 residues.

The V and J genes are TRBV5-4 and TRBJ2-1; D ambiguous. V shed 4 bases and J shed 9 bases, with 11 bases lying between them. The CDR3 is 12 amino acids. Germline V gene data show CDR1 as SGHNT and CDR2 as YYREEE (reference sequence). The CDR3: CASSVQVSEQFF. The DNA of the CDR3 is TGTGCCAGCAGCGTTCAGGTTAGTGAGCAGTTCTTC.

This chain connects TRBV12-3 or TRBV12-4 to TRBJ2-2; D gene ambiguous. This CDR3 has 11 residues. Trimming pared 2 bases from V and 8 bases from J, leaving 3 bases between. CDR3 amino acids: CASSLPGELFF. DNA of the CDR3: TGTGCCAGCAGTTTACCTGGGGAGCTGTTTTTT.

Only one count was recorded for this clone. The CDR3 coding sequence is TGTGCCAGCAGATCGACAGGACATAGCAATCAGCCCCAGCATTTT. Translated: CASRSTGHSNQPQHF. This chain joins TRBV6-5 and TRBJ1-5; D is perhaps TRBD1 (6 bases). The CDR3 has 15 amino acids. Looked up from germline, CDR1 is MNHEY and CDR2 is SVGAGI. Trimming took 6 bases from V and 0 from J, leaving 12 bases between them.